The present TCR beta chain was sequenced within a study of blood T cell repertoires in COVID-19. As for the study in general: From the United States, Italy and Spain came samples of acute and convalescent COVID-19.

The CDR3 runs to 14 residues. Trimming removed 1 base at V and 4 bases at J, with 11 bases between. Germline CDR1 reads LGHNA; CDR2 reads YSLEER. Cohorts were determined from participant-reported clinical history. Either two negative PCRs, clearance, or symptom resolution qualified Cohort 3 donors as recovered. Some clones are missing from TCRdb's copy, which holds only in-frame ones; the method was immunoSEQ multiplex PCR. The sample holds roughly 280,000 clones, roughly nine tenths seen once. The specimen sequenced was PBMCs or T cells enriched from blood (not recorded which). The TCR sequence derives from a woman in her 50s who had recovered from COVID-19. The rearrangement joins TRBV4-3 to TRBJ2-7; TRBD2 is a possible D gene (5 bases). CDR3 DNA sequence: TGCGCCAGCAGCCAAGGATCTCGGGGTTACGAGCAGTACTTC. Protein sequence: CASSQGSRGYEQYF.